These T cell receptor beta chains were read from a single sample in a study of cytomegalovirus exposure and HLA in healthy donors. Assay: immunoSEQ multiplex PCR; the TCRdb copy retains only in-frame clones and omits some. The table shows 95,000 to 100,000 clones, with approximately 85% occurring only once. Sequenced input: PBMCs. These receptors were obtained from a man aged 25 to 45 in good health and CMV-seronegative. Each CDR3 is given with its conserved first and last residue. Fields, in order: J gene, clone size, D gene, V gene, CDR3 DNA, CDR3 protein. A D gene is named only where the DNA matches it firmly. Clone size is stated in some rows and not others, as once, few, many or a class when expanded.

TRBJ2-2,.,TRBD2,TRBV28,TGTGCCAGCAGTCAAATAGCGGGGTACACCGGGGAGCTGTTTTTT,CASSQIAGYTGELFF
TRBJ1-5,.,.,TRBV6-5,TGTGCCAGCAGTTCCAGGGGTGGGCGTGTAGATCAGCCCCAGCATTTT,CASSSRGGRVDQPQHF
TRBJ1-4,.,.,TRBV4-3,TGCGCCAGCAGCGCACTGGCAACTAATGAAAAACTGTTTTTT,CASSALATNEKLFF
TRBJ1-2,.,.,TRBV4-1,TGCGCCAGCAGCCAGATGGAGACAGCAATTAACTATGGCTACACCTTC,CASSQMETAINYGYTF
TRBJ1-2,once,.,TRBV25-1,TGTGCCAGCAGTGCCCCGGGTGGCGGCTACACCTTC,CASSAPGGGYTF
TRBJ2-2,.,.,TRBV9,TGTGCCAGCAGAGTGGACTTACAGACCGGGGAGCTGTTTTTT,CASRVDLQTGELFF
TRBJ2-7,.,TRBD2,TRBV10-3,TGTGCCATCAGTGACCTTAGCGGGGTCGTCTACGAGCAGTACTTC,CAISDLSGVVYEQYF
TRBJ2-1,.,TRBD2,TRBV2,TGTGCCAGCAACCCTAGCGGGGGGGATAGCTCCTACAATGAGCAGTTCTTC,CASNPSGGDSSYNEQFF
TRBJ2-1,.,TRBD2,TRBV5-1,TGCGCCAGCTCTCCAGCTAGCGGCCCTTACAATGAGCAGTTCTTC,CASSPASGPYNEQFF
TRBJ2-7,once,TRBD1,TRBV4-1,TGCGCCAGCAGCCTGGGACAGGGGGCTTACGAGCAGTACTTC,CASSLGQGAYEQYF
TRBJ2-7,.,TRBD2,TRBV10-3,TGTGCCATCAGTGAGTCGTTTTTAGCGGGGGCCTCGAACTTC,CAISESFLAGASNF
TRBJ1-2,.,TRBD1,TRBV7-9,TGTGCCAGCAGCCGACAGGGGTGGTATGGCTACACCTTC,CASSRQGWYGYTF
TRBJ2-1,.,TRBD2,TRBV9,TGTGCCAGCAGCGTAGTTGGTAGCGGGAACTACAATGAGCAGTTCTTC,CASSVVGSGNYNEQFF
TRBJ2-2,.,TRBD2,TRBV5-8,TGTGCCAGCCAACGACCAGGACTAGCGGGAGGGTCGGGCACCGGGGAGCTGTTTTTT,CASQRPGLAGGSGTGELFF
TRBJ1-2,.,TRBD1,TRBV28,TGTGCCAGCAGTTCTCCGGGGACAGATATGTTTGGCTACACCTTC,CASSSPGTDMFGYTF
TRBJ2-3,.,.,TRBV30,TGTGCCTGGAGTGTCCTCGCAGATACGCAGTATTTT,CAWSVLADTQYF
TRBJ1-2,.,.,TRBV5-6,TGTGCCAGCAGCTTGGTGACAGGCCACACGGGTGGGTATGGCTACACCTTC,CASSLVTGHTGGYGYTF
TRBJ1-1,.,.,TRBV14,TGTGCCAGCAGCCAACGCGGCGGGAGACTGAACACTGAAGCTTTCTTT,CASSQRGGRLNTEAFF
TRBJ1-2,.,.,TRBV7-9,TGTGCCAGCAGCTTAGGTACAGGTCTTGTAGGCTACACCTTC,CASSLGTGLVGYTF
TRBJ1-1,.,TRBD1,TRBV5-1,TGCGCCAGCAGCTTGGATGTGACAGGGTCTTACGCTGAAGCTTTCTTT,CASSLDVTGSYAEAFF
TRBJ1-3,.,.,TRBV9,TGTGCCAGCAGCAAAGCCATCAGGGCAGGTGGAAACACCATATATTTT,CASSKAIRAGGNTIYF
TRBJ2-7,.,.,TRBV6-5,TGTGCCGTCGGAGACTACGAGCAGTACTTC,CAVGDYEQYF
TRBJ2-3,.,TRBD2,TRBV29-1,TGCAGCGTTGACGCTAGCGGGCAGGGGACAGATACGCAGTATTTT,CSVDASGQGTDTQYF
TRBJ2-5,few,.,TRBV5-1,TGCGCCAGCAGCTTGATACAGGGAGGGGGAGGACAAGAGACCCAGTACTTC,CASSLIQGGGGQETQYF
TRBJ1-1,.,.,TRBV29-1,TGCAGCGTTGCAAGGGGCCCGAACACTGAAGCTTTCTTT,CSVARGPNTEAFF
TRBJ2-5,once,TRBD2,TRBV7-9,TGTGCCAGCAGCTTAGTCATTGCGCGGGAGGATGAGACCCAGTACTTC,CASSLVIAREDETQYF
TRBJ1-2,.,.,TRBV28,TGTGCCAGCAGTTTCCAGGGGAGGGCTATCTATGGCTACACCTTC,CASSFQGRAIYGYTF
TRBJ2-2,.,TRBD1,TRBV9,TGCGCCAGCAACTTAGGGGGCAATGCCGGGGAGCTGTTTTTT,CASNLGGNAGELFF
TRBJ2-7,.,TRBD2,TRBV5-1,TGCGCCAGCAGCGAATTTAGCGGGCGTTCCTACGAGCAGTACTTC,CASSEFSGRSYEQYF
TRBJ2-7,.,.,TRBV28,TGTGCCAGTTCCCCCGTTGGCGGTGGCTACGAGCAGTACTTC,CASSPVGGGYEQYF
TRBJ2-1,.,.,TRBV14,TGTGCCAGCAGCCAAGGAAAACCGGTATTGAGAAATGAGCAGTTCTTC,CASSQGKPVLRNEQFF
TRBJ1-5,.,TRBD1,TRBV15,TGTGCCACCAGCAACCGGGACAGGGTCAATCAGCCCCAGCATTTT,CATSNRDRVNQPQHF
TRBJ2-7,.,TRBD1,TRBV28,TGTGCCAGCAGTTCCATCGGGACAGGGGGCATGAACGAGCAGTACTTC,CASSSIGTGGMNEQYF
TRBJ2-7,.,TRBD2,TRBV4-3,TGCGCCAGCAGCCAAGATCTTGGACTAGCGGGACCCGAGCAGTACTTC,CASSQDLGLAGPEQYF
TRBJ2-5,.,.,TRBV6-5,TGTGCCAGCAGTCTATCGGGACTTACTTCGGAGACCCAGTACTTC,CASSLSGLTSETQYF
TRBJ1-4,.,.,TRBV7-9,TGTGCCAGCGGTACTGGCAGGACTAATGAAAAACTGTTTTTT,CASGTGRTNEKLFF
TRBJ2-1,.,TRBD2,TRBV7-9,TGTGCCAGCAGTAGCGGGGGACTTCGGTACAATGAGCAGTTCTTC,CASSSGGLRYNEQFF
TRBJ2-1,.,TRBD2,TRBV7-3,TGTGCCAGCAGCGAATTAGCGGGACCCTACAATGAGCAGTTCTTC,CASSELAGPYNEQFF
TRBJ2-3,.,.,TRBV12-5,TGTGCTAGTGGTTTTCAAGATACGCAGTATTTT,CASGFQDTQYF
TRBJ2-7,.,TRBD2,TRBV7-6,TGTGCCAGCAGCCCCAGTAGACTAGCGAACTCCTACGAGCAGTACTTC,CASSPSRLANSYEQYF
TRBJ2-1,.,TRBD2,TRBV7-9,TGTGCCAGCAGCCCAACTAGCGGGGGCATTCCCGAGCAGTTCTTC,CASSPTSGGIPEQFF
TRBJ2-3,.,TRBD2,TRBV7-9,TGTGCCAGCAGGCGGGGTGGGCGGGAGGGCACAGATACGCAGTATTTT,CASRRGGREGTDTQYF
TRBJ2-3,.,TRBD1,TRBV10-3,TGTGCCATCAGTGAGCCGGGACAGGGAGGCGCAGATACGCAGTATTTT,CAISEPGQGGADTQYF
TRBJ1-1,few,.,TRBV12-5,TGTGCTAGTGGTTGGGGGACACCGAACACTGAAGCTTTCTTT,CASGWGTPNTEAFF
TRBJ2-7,once,.,TRBV6-1,TGTGCCAGCAGTGGTGGGGAGACCTACGAGCAGTACTTC,CASSGGETYEQYF
TRBJ2-7,.,.,TRBV5-8,TGTGCCAGCAGCTTGATTAGAGAGCAGTACTTC,CASSLIREQYF